This TCR beta chain is from a study of blood T cell repertoires in COVID-19. Study context: Sources were T cells, B-cell-depleted T cells, or PBMCs; the material itself was cDNA or gDNA.

Assay used: immunoSEQ multiplex PCR; TCRdb lists only in-frame clones, some missing. The profile covers approximately 250,000 clones, with about 88% appearing a single time and less than 4% taken by the ten largest. The origin of this receptor is a man between 18 and 35 years old with active or convalescent COVID-19. The sequenced sample was peripheral blood.

The CDR3 sequence is CASSLYAGVNIQYF. In DNA, the CDR3 is TGTGCCAGCAGCTTATACGCAGGGGTAAACATTCAGTACTTC. V is TRBV7-2 and J is TRBJ2-4, with D possibly being TRBD1 (6 bases). V dropped 2 bases and J dropped 6 bases, with 11 bases sitting between them. In germline, CDR1 is SGHTA, CDR2 FQGNSA. The CDR3 has 14 amino acids. Filled out from reference TRBV7-2 and TRBJ2-4, the complete variable domain reads GAGVSQSPSNKVTEKGKDVELRCDPISGHTALYWYRQSLGQGLEFLIYFQGNSAPDKSGLPSDRFSAERTGGSVSTLTIQRTQQEDSAVYLCASSLYAGVNIQYFGAGTRLSVL.